This TCR beta chain stems from a study of cytomegalovirus exposure and HLA in healthy donors. The CDR3 has 14 amino acids. J lost 2 bases, V lost 5 bases, and 6 bases had no gene match. Germline V gene sequence: CDR1 MDHEN, CDR2 SYDVKM. Primers: 60 Vbeta forward and 13 Jbeta reverse. Sequenced by immunoSEQ multiplex PCR; TCRdb stores in-frame clones only, minus some. The table records roughly 170,000 clones, roughly 88% of them present only once. This TCR came from a girl aged 2-9 years in good health and CMV-seropositive. The rearrangement uses TRBV28 and TRBJ2-7; 7 nucleotides agree with TRBD1. Material for sequencing was PBMCs. The CDR3 DNA follows: TGTGCCAGCAGTCCGGAGGACAGGCCCTACGAGCAGTACTTC. Translation: CASSPEDRPYEQYF.